This T cell receptor (beta chain) was profiled in a study of T cells of healthy individuals. Each CDR3 protein gets one entry after TCRdb re-called the 5' RACE reads with MiXCR. The sample lists 75,000 to 95,000 distinct CDR3 sequences; around 5.1% were seen once. Germline CDR1 SGHTA, CDR2 FQGNSA. V was trimmed by 1 base and J by 6 bases, leaving 11 bases between them. The CDR3 has 14 amino acids. This clonotype has a count of ten or more. This chain uses TRBV7-2 with TRBJ2-3; a weak D match, TRBD2 (6 bases). The source of this sequence is a female donor in good health. CDR3 amino acids: CASSLVASADTQYF. The CDR3, as DNA: TGTGCCAGCAGCTTAGTAGCTAGCGCCGATACGCAGTATTTT.